This T cell receptor beta chain appears in the sequencing data of a study of blood T cell repertoires in COVID-19. Whole-study context: T cells, B-cell-depleted T cells, or PBMCs provided the cDNA or gDNA that served as material.

Germline CDR1 SGHRS, CDR2 YFSETQ. With 2 bases removed from V and 5 bases from J, the gap between germline ends came to 2 bases. The CDR3 runs to 11 residues. Original processing notes: Amplifying reference gene primers gave estimates of nucleated cell counts. Measured with immunoSEQ multiplex PCR; TCRdb has only the in-frame clones, and not every one. Clonal size and the V and J genes are those of that table, whereas D and trimming came from the DNA. The table lists hundreds of thousands of clones, approximately 82% of them singletons. The TCR comes from a woman in her 70s with active or convalescent COVID-19. Sequenced material: peripheral blood. This sequence joins TRBV5-1 and TRBJ2-4; D remains ambiguous. The CDR3: CASSFENIQYF. As DNA, the CDR3 is TGCGCCAGCAGCTTCGAAAACATTCAGTACTTC.